The clone carrying this T cell receptor beta chain was detected only once. Its antigen remains unidentified. At one of its ends the junction is not consistent with the germline gene, which may arise from a read error. The data are from a study of blood T cells in healthy people across ages. A second about 7 to 11 cycle PCR used barcoded and J-beta primers. TCRdb ran MiXCR on the 5' RACE reads and lists one entry per CDR3 protein. The table shows some 1.7 million distinct CDR3 sequences, with approximately 28% occurring only once. Study-level points and caveats: For the donors, CMV status was unknown and possibly confounded expanded clonotype changes. Long-lived and aged donors differed, with more naive CD4+ cells and higher diversity in the long-lived.

The germline V gene has CDR1 KGHDR and CDR2 SFDVKD. This CDR3 is 13 amino acids long. This clonotype was sampled from a woman younger than 45 in good health. This rearrangement joins TRBV24-1 to TRBJ2-5; the match to TRBD1 covers 7 bases. Sequencing was carried out using blood. Here the CDR3 reads CAASEGTEETQYF. CDR3 in DNA: TGTGCCGCCAGTGAAGGGACAGAAGAGACCCAGTACTTC.